This T cell receptor (beta chain) was obtained from a study of CD8 T cells in Susac syndrome. The CDR3 has 14 residues. Germline assignment: CDR1 LGHNA and CDR2 YNFKEQ. Trimming cost V 3 bases and J 8 bases, with 11 bases left between them. The patients who served as multiple sclerosis controls were treatment-naive and had stable or active relapsing-remitting disease that fulfilled the revised McDonald criteria. Random hexamers were used to reverse transcribe about 0.5 to 1 ug of RNA. TCRdb reprocessed the immunoSEQ multiplex PCR reads with MiXCR, giving one entry per CDR3 protein. The sample contains around 180,000 distinct CDR3 sequences, roughly 95% of which appear only once.

This clonotype originated in a human donor with multiple sclerosis. The chain has TRBV4-2 and TRBJ1-6; the D gene is possibly TRBD1 (5 bases). Material: CD8+ T cells from PBMCs. The CDR3 region is CASSQGPAYSPLHF. CDR3 sequence (DNA): TGTGCCAGCAGCCAGGGACCCGCGTATTCACCCCTCCACTTT.